This T cell receptor beta chain is from a study of cytomegalovirus exposure and HLA in healthy donors. Study summary: When 398 donors were genotyped, roughly 82% of them were found to fall in the Caucasian-associated ancestry cluster.

This CDR3 comprises 14 residues. V lost 4 bases, J lost 2 bases, and 13 bases lay in between. The V gene's germline CDR1 is SGHRS and CDR2 YFSETQ. The PCR made use of 60 Vbeta and 13 Jbeta primers. Clones were read by immunoSEQ multiplex PCR, and TCRdb kept only the in-frame ones, dropping some. The data hold over 200,000 clones, with around 80% observed a single time. The source of this sequence is a woman in her sixties or seventies in good health and CMV-seropositive. The rearrangement links TRBV5-1 to TRBJ2-7; the D gene is possibly TRBD2 (7 bases). Sequencing was carried out using PBMCs. The DNA for the CDR3 is TGCGCCAGCAGCCCCGCCGGGGGGCCCTACGAGCAGTACTTC. Translating gives CASSPAGGPYEQYF.